This T cell receptor beta chain was obtained from a study of blood T cell repertoires in COVID-19. Whole-study context: Samples of COVID-19 (acute and convalescent) were obtained from the United States, Italy and Spain.

This CDR3 is 14 amino acids long. Per germline, CDR1 SGDLS and CDR2 YYNGEE. Trimming pared 3 bases from V and 8 bases from J, leaving 15 bases between. Methods used by the authors: Amplification of reference gene primers provided the estimated nucleated cell counts. TCRdb's copy holds only in-frame clones and misses some; the assay was immunoSEQ multiplex PCR. V, J and clone size derive from that table, while D and trimming were established from the DNA sequence. The data show 200,000 to 250,000 clones, less than 90% seen once. The sequence derives from a young man with active or convalescent COVID-19. Sequencing input: peripheral blood. The chain has TRBV9 and TRBJ1-3, with TRBD1 as a possible D gene (6 bases). The CDR3 protein is CASSAQGFRDTIYF. The CDR3 nucleotides are TGTGCCAGCAGCGCCCAGGGGTTTCGCGACACCATATATTTT.